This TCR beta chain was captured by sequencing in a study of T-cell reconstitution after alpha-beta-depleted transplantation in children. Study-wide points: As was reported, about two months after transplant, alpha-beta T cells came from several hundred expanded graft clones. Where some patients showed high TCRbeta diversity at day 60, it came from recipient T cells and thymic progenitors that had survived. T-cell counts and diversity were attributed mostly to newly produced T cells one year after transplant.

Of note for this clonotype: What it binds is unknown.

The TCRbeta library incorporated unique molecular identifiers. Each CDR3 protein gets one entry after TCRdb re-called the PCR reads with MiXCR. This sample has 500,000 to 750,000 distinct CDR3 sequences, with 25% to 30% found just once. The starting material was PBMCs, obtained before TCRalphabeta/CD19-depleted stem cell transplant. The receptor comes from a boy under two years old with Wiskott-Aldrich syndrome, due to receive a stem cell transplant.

The CDR3 sequence: CAWRPPNSYNEQFF. CDR3 sequence (DNA): TGTGCCTGGAGGCCCCCGAACTCCTACAATGAGCAGTTCTTC. The chain employs TRBV30 and TRBJ2-1; D is uncertain. Trimming removed 3 bases from V and 0 bases from J, with 9 bases in between. Germline values: CDR1 GTSNPN, CDR2 SVGIG (reference sequence). CDR3 length: 14 residues.